This T cell receptor (beta chain) was profiled in a study of regulatory T cells in long-lasting Graves disease. Regarding the study as a whole: Comparison showed that persistent patients shared more public clonotypes (over 2,500) than new patients (966).

Time point denoted: persistent/refractory GD, antithyroid drugs over 5 years with positive TRAb. RNA isolated from PBMCs was used to make the TCR library. This clonotype was seen repeatedly, ten times or more. The antigen remains unidentified. V lost 5 bases, J lost 7 bases, and 4 bases stayed unmatched. The CDR3 loop spans 14 amino acids. Library construction for TCR beta used iRepertoire HTBI primers and Arm-PCR of CDR3 regions. TCRdb re-derived calls from the multiplex PCR reads in MiXCR, one entry per CDR3 protein. The data hold a few hundred thousand distinct CDR3 sequences, with approximately 20% observed a single time.

The receptor was derived from a female donor with Graves disease. The sequencing here drew on peripheral blood mononuclear cells (PBMCs), taken when the disease was refractory, from a patient treated with antithyroid drugs. The V call is TRBV12-3 or TRBV12-4, the J call TRBJ1-4; 10 nucleotides agree with TRBD1. The CDR3: CASSTTGGGEKLFF. The CDR3 nucleotides read TGTGCCAGCAGTACGACAGGGGGCGGTGAAAAACTGTTTTTT.